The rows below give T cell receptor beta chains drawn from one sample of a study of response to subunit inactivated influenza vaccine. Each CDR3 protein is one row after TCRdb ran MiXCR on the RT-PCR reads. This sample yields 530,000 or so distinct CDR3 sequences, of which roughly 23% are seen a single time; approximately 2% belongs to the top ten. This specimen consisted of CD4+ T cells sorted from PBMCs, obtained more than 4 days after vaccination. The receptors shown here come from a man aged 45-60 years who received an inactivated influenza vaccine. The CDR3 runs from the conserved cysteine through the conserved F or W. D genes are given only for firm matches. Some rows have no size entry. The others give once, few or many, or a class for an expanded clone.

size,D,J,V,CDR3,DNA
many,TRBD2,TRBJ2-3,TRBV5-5,CASSLRAGATDTQYF,TGTGCCAGCAGCTTGAGAGCGGGGGCCACAGATACGCAGTATTTT
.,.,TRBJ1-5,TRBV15,CATSDIRNQPQHF,TGTGCCACCTCCGACATTCGCAATCAGCCCCAGCATTTT
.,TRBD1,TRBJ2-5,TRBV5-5,CASSLWAGQGETQYF,TGTGCCAGCAGCTTGTGGGCGGGACAGGGAGAGACCCAGTACTTC
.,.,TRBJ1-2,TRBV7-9,CASSHDTSSYGYTF,TGTGCCAGCAGCCACGACACTAGCAGCTATGGCTACACCTTC
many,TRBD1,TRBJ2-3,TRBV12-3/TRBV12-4,CASSTYTTGSGDTQYF,TGTGCCAGCAGTACCTATACGACAGGGTCCGGAGATACGCAGTATTTT
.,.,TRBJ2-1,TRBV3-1,CASSQARAIEQFF,TGTGCCAGCAGCCAAGCCCGCGCTATTGAGCAGTTCTTC
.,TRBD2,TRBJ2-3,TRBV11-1,CASSTGTSGGVNTDTQYF,TGTGCCAGCAGCACCGGGACTAGCGGGGGGGTCAACACAGATACGCAGTATTTT
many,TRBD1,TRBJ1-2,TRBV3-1,CASSPLRTGGNGYTF,TGTGCCAGCAGCCCACTACGGACAGGGGGGAACGGCTACACCTTC
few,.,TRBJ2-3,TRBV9,CASSGGHGITDTQYF,TGTGCCAGCAGCGGCGGACATGGGATAACAGATACGCAGTATTTT
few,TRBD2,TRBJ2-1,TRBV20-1,CSAPALGRGGAYNEQFF,TGCAGTGCTCCCGCCCTCGGCCGCGGGGGGGCGTACAATGAGCAGTTCTTC
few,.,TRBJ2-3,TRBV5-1,CASSPPGTGGTDTQYF,TGCGCCAGCAGCCCCCCGGGGACGGGCGGGACAGATACGCAGTATTTT
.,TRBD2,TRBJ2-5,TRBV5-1,CASSLSTSGRGRETQYF,TGCGCCAGCAGCCTGTCGACTAGCGGGAGGGGAAGAGAGACCCAGTACTTC
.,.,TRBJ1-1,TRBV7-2,CASSARHSTEAFF,TGTGCCAGCAGCGCGAGACACAGCACTGAAGCTTTCTTT
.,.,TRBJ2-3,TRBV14,CASSQRGRADTDTQYF,TGTGCCAGCAGCCAGAGAGGCAGGGCAGACACAGATACGCAGTATTTT
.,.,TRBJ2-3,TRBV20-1,CSANPLNTDTQYF,TGCAGTGCTAACCCGTTGAACACAGATACGCAGTATTTT
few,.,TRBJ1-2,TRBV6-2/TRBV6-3,CASSYLQGNGYTF,TGTGCCAGCAGTTACTTACAGGGTAACGGCTACACCTTC
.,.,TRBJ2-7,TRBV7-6,CASSLYRTDYEQYF,TGTGCCAGCAGCTTATACCGGACAGACTACGAGCAGTACTTC
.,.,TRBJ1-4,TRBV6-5,CASSSGWGNEKLFF,TGTGCCAGCAGTTCGGGGTGGGGTAATGAAAAACTGTTTTTT
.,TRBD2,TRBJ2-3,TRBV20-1,CSARAGTTSTDTQYF,TGCAGTGCTAGAGCTGGGACTACCTCCACAGATACGCAGTATTTT
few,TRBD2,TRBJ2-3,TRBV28,CASMSAGLTDTQYF,TGTGCCAGCATGTCAGCGGGACTCACAGATACGCAGTATTTT
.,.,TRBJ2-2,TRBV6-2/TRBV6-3,CASIPRPGPTGELFF,TGTGCCAGCATCCCCCGCCCCGGGCCCACCGGGGAGCTGTTTTTT
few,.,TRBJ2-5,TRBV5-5,CASSLAAAQETQYF,TGTGCCAGCAGCTTGGCCGCAGCACAAGAGACCCAGTACTTC
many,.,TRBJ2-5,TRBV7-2,CASSLATSGTQYF,TGTGCCAGCAGCTTAGCGACTAGTGGGACCCAGTACTTC
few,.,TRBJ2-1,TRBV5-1,CASSLRGGGDEQFF,TGCGCCAGCAGCTTGAGAGGGGGAGGCGATGAGCAGTTCTTC
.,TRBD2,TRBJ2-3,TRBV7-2,CASSLAGTSGSVHTDTQYF,TGTGCCAGCAGCTTGGCGGGGACTAGCGGGAGTGTTCACACAGATACGCAGTATTTT
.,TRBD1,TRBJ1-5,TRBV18,CASSLGDRQGLSGIQPQHF,TGTGCCAGCTCACTTGGGGACCGACAGGGTTTGAGCGGGATTCAGCCCCAGCATTTT
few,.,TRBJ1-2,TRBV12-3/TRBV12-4,CASSMRRGWANYGYTF,TGTGCCAGCAGCATGCGGAGGGGTTGGGCTAACTATGGCTACACCTTC
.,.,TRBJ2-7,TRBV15,CATSRVPKEQYF,TGTGCCACCAGCAGAGTCCCCAAAGAGCAGTACTTC
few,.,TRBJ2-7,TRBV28,CASSGWARTYEQYF,TGTGCCAGCAGCGGGTGGGCCAGAACCTACGAGCAGTACTTC
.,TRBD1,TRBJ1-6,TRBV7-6,CASSLGTGNRPLHF,TGTGCCAGCAGCTTGGGGACAGGGAATCGGCCCCTCCACTTT
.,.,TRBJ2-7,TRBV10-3,CAISESYRNTYEQYF,TGTGCCATCAGTGAAAGTTACCGAAACACCTACGAGCAGTACTTC
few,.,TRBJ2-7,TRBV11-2,CASSLVRGTSYEQYF,TGTGCCAGCAGCTTAGTGCGGGGAACTTCCTACGAGCAGTACTTC
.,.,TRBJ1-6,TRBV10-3,CAISEGVKNSPLHF,TGTGCCATCAGTGAAGGGGTTAAGAATTCACCCCTCCACTTT
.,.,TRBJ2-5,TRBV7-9,CASSQARGRETQYF,TGTGCCAGCAGCCAGGCTAGAGGTAGAGAGACCCAGTACTTC
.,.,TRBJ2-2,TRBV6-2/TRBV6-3,CASSATGTMNTGELFF,TGTGCCAGCAGTGCCACAGGGACTATGAACACCGGGGAGCTGTTTTTT
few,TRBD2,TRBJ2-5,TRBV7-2,CASSRLSGSGKTQYF,TGTGCCAGCAGCCGCCTTAGCGGGAGTGGTAAGACCCAGTACTTC
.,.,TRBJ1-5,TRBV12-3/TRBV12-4,CASSFRQGRNQPQHF,TGTGCCAGCAGTTTTCGTCAGGGGCGGAATCAGCCCCAGCATTTT
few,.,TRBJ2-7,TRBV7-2,CASSLTRFDEQYF,TGTGCCAGCAGCTTAACACGTTTCGACGAGCAGTACTTC
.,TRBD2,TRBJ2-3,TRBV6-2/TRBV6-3,CASSYLPPGLAFTDTQYF,TGTGCCAGCAGTTATCTCCCTCCCGGACTAGCGTTCACAGATACGCAGTATTTT
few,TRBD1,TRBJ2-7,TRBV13,CASSLLGDRFNF,TGTGCCAGCAGCTTGTTAGGGGACAGGTTCAACTTC
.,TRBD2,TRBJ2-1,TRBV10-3,CAIRRPSGKTGDEQFF,TGTGCCATCAGGAGGCCTAGCGGGAAAACAGGGGATGAGCAGTTCTTC
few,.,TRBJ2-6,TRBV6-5,CASSYSPGSGANVLTF,TGTGCCAGCAGTTACTCTCCGGGGTCCGGGGCCAACGTCCTGACTTTC
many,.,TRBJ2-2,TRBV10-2,CASSTGADTGELFF,TGCGCCAGCAGTACGGGGGCGGACACCGGGGAGCTGTTTTTT
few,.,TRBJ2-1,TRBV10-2,CASSESAARAYNEQFF,TGCGCCAGCAGTGAGTCGGCGGCCAGGGCCTACAATGAGCAGTTCTTC
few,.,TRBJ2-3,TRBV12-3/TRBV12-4,CASSLLAWDTQYF,TGTGCCAGCAGTTTACTAGCCTGGGATACGCAGTATTTT
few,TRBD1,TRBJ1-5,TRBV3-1,CASSLGQRPNQPQHF,TGTGCCAGCAGCCTGGGACAGCGACCTAATCAGCCCCAGCATTTT
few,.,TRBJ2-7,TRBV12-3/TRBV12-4,CASSLVRARGHFGRGSSYEQYF,TGTGCCAGCAGTTTAGTCCGGGCGAGGGGCCACTTTGGCAGGGGTAGTTCCTACGAGCAGTACTTC
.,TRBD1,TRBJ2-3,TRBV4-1,CASSQGRTGVTDTQYF,TGCGCCAGCAGCCAAGGTAGGACAGGCGTAACAGATACGCAGTATTTT
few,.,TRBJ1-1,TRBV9,CASSGGETEAFF,TGTGCCAGCAGCGGTGGGGAGACTGAAGCTTTCTTT
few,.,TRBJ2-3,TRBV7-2,CASSPSGTTTDTQYF,TGTGCCAGCAGCCCTAGTGGGACAACCACAGATACGCAGTATTTT
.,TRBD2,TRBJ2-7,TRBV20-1,CSATAGVPYEQYF,TGCAGTGCTACAGCGGGAGTACCCTACGAGCAGTACTTC
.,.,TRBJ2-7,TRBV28,CASSHATYEQYF,TGTGCCAGCAGCCATGCGACGTACGAGCAGTACTTC
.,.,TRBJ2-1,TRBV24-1,CATSDAGLSYNEQFF,TGTGCCACCAGTGATGCGGGTCTATCCTACAATGAGCAGTTCTTC
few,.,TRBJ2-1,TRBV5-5,CASSLFSHRYNEQFF,TGTGCCAGCAGCTTGTTCAGCCATCGATACAATGAGCAGTTCTTC